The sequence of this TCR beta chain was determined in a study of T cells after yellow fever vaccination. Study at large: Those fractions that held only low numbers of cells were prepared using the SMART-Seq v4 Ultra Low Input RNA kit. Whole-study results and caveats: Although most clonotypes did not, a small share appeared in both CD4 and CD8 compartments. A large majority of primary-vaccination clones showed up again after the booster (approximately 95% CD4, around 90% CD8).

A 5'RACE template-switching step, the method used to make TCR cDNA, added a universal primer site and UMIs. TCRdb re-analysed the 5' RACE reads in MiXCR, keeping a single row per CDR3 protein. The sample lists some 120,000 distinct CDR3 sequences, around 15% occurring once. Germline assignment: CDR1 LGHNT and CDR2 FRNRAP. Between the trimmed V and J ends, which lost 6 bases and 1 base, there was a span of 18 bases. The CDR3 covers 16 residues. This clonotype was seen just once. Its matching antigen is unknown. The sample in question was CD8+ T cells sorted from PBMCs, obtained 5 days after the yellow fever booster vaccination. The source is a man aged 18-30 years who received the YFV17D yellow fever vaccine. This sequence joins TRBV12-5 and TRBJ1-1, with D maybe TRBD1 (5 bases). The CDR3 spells CASGFSTGRGNTEAFF. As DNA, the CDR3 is TGTGCTAGTGGGTTTTCCACGGGACGTGGGAACACTGAAGCTTTCTTT.